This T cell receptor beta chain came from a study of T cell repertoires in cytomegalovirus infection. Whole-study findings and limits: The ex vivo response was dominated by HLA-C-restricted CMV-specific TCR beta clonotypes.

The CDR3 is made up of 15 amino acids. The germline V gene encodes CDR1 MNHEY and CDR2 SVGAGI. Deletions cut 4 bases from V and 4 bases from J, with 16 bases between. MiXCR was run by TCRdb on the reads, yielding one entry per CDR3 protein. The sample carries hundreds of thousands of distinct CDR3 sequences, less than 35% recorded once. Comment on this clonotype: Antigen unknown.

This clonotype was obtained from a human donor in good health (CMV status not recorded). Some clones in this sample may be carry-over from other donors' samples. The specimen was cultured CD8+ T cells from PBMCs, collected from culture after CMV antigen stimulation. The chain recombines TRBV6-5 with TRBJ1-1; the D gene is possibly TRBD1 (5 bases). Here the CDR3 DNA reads TGTGCCAGCAGTTTCACGGGACCGTGGGCCACTGAAGCTTTCTTT. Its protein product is CASSFTGPWATEAFF.